This T cell receptor (beta chain) was obtained from a study of T cell clonality in common variable immunodeficiency. The CDR3 is 14 amino acids. J was trimmed by 2 bases and V by 8 bases; bases with no gene match: 8. The germline CDR1 and CDR2 sequences are MNHEY and SVGEGT. Repertoires were generated with immunoSEQ multiplex PCR, while TCRdb's copy carries only in-frame clones and drops some. Singletons are absent from the sample, which has around 40,000 clones. This clone was observed many times. The missing CDR3 end, 3 residues past where the read stops, is filled in from the germline J gene. This clonotype was obtained from a person between 18 and 75 years old in good health. The V and J genes are TRBV6-2 or TRBV6-3 and TRBJ2-7, with 8 bases aligning to TRBD2. Sequenced material: peripheral blood mononuclear cells. Partial CDR3 DNA: TGTGCCAGCCTAGCGGGCGGCTTAGCCTACGAG. It translates to CASLAGGLAYE. The entire CDR3 sequence reads CASLAGGLAYEQYF.